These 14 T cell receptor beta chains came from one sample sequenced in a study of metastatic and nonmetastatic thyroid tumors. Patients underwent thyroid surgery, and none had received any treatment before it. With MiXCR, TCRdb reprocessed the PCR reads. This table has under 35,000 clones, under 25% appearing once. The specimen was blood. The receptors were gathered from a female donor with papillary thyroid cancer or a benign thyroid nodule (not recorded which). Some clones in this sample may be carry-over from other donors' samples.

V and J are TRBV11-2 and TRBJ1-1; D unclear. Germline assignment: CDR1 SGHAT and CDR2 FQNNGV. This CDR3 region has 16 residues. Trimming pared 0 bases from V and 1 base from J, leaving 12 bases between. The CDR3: CASSLEAVRSNTEAFF. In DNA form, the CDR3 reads TGTGCCAGCAGCTTAGAGGCGGTCAGATCGAACACTGAAGCTTTCTTT. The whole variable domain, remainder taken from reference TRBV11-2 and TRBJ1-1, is EAGVAQSPRYKIIEKRQSVAFWCNPISGHATLYWYQQILGQGPKLLIQFQNNGVVDDSQLPKDRFSAERLKGVDSTLKIQPAKLEDSAVYLCASSLEAVRSNTEAFFGQGTRLTVV.

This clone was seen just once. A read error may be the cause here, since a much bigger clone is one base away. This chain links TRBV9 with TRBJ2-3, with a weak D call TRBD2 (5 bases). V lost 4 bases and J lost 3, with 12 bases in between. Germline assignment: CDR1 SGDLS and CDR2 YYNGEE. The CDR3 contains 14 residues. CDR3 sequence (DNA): TGTGCCAGCAGCCCCCCGGGGAAAACAGATACGCAGTATTTT. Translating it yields CASSPPGKTDTQYF.

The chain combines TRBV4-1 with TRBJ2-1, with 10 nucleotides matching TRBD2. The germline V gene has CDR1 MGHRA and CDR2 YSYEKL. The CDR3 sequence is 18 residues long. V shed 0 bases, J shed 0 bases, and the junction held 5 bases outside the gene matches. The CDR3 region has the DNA TGCGCCAGCAGCCAAGATACGGCTAGCGGGAGCTCCTACAATGAGCAGTTCTTC. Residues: CASSQDTASGSSYNEQFF.

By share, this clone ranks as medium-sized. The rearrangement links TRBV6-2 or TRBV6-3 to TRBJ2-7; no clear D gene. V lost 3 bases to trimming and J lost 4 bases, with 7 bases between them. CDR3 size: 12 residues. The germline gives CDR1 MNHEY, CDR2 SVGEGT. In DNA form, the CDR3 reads TGTGCCAGCAGTTATCCCGCTTACGAGCAGTACTTC. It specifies CASSYPAYEQYF.

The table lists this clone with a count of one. CDR3 sequence reads: CAWSSVTYEQYF. The CDR3 DNA follows: TGTGCCTGGTCCAGCGTGACCTACGAGCAGTACTTC. V usage is TRBV30 and J usage is TRBJ2-7; D gene unclear. Germline CDR1 GTSNPN, CDR2 SVGIG (reference sequence). Trimming cost V 5 bases and J 2 bases, with 10 bases left between them. The CDR3 runs to 12 residues.

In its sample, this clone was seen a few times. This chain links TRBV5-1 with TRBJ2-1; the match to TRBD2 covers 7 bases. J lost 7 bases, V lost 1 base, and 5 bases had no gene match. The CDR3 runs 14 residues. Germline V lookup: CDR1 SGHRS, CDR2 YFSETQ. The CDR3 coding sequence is TGCGCCAGCAGCTTGTGCGGGAGTGCGAATGAGCAGTTCTTC. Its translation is CASSLCGSANEQFF.

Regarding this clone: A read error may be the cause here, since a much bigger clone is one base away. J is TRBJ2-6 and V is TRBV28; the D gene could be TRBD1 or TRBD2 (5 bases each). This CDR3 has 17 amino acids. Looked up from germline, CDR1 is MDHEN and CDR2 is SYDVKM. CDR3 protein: CASTPRERISGADVLTF. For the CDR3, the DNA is TGTGCCAGCACTCCGAGGGAGCGGATATCTGGGGCCGACGTCCTGACTTTC. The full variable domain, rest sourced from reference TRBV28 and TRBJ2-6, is DVKVTQSSRYLVKRTGEKVFLECVQDMDHENMFWYRQDPGLGLRLIYFSYDVKMKEKGDIPEGYSVSREKKERFSLILESASTNQTSMYLCASTPRERISGADVLTFGAGSRLTVL.

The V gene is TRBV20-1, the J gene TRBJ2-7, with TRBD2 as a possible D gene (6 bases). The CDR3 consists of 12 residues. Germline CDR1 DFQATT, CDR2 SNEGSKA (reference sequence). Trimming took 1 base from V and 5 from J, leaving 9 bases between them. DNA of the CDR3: TGCAGTGCTAGAGTCGGGAGCGACGAGCAGTACTTC. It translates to CSARVGSDEQYF.

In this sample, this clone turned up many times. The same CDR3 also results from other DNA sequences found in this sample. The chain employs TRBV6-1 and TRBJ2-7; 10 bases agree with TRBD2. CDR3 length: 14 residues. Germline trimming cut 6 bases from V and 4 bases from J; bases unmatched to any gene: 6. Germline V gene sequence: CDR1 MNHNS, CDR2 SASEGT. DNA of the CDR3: TGTGCCAGCAGGCCTAGCGGGAGTGCTTACGAGCAGTACTTC. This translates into CASRPSGSAYEQYF.

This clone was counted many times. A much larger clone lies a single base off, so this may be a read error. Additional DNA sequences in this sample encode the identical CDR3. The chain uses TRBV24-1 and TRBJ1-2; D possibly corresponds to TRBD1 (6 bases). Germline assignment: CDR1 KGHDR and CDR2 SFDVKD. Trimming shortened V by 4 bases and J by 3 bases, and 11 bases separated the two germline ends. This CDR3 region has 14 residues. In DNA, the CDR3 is TGTGCCACCAGTGACTCGACAGGTGACTATGGCTACACCTTC. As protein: CATSDSTGDYGYTF.

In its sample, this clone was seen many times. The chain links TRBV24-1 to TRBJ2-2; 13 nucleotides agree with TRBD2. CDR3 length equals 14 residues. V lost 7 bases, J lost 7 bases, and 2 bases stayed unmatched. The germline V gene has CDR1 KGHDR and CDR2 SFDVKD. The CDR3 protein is CATRGLAGVGELFF. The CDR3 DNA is TGTGCCACCAGAGGACTAGCGGGAGTCGGGGAGCTGTTTTTT.

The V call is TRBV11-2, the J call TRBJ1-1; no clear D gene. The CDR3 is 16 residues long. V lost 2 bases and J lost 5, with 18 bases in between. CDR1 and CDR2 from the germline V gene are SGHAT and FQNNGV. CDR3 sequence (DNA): TGTGCCAGCAGCTTACAACCATCTCCGTTTCGGACTGAAGCTTTCTTT. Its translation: CASSLQPSPFRTEAFF.

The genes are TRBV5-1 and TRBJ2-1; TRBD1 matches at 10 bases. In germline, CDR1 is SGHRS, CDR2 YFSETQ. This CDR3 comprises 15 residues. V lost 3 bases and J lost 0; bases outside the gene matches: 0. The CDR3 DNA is TGCGCCAGCAGCTGGGACAGGGGCTCCTACAATGAGCAGTTCTTC. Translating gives CASSWDRGSYNEQFF.

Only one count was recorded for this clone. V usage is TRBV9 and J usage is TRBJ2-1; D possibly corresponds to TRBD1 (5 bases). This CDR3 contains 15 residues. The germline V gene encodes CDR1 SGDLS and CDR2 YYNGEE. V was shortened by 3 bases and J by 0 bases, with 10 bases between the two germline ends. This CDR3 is CASSDQGYSYNEQFF. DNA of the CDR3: TGTGCCAGCAGCGACCAGGGATACTCCTACAATGAGCAGTTCTTC.